The rows below give T cell receptor beta chains drawn from one sample of a study of cytomegalovirus exposure and HLA in healthy donors. The assay was immunoSEQ multiplex PCR, and TCRdb's table has in-frame clones only and misses some. The table lists roughly 170,000 clones, approximately 85% of them singletons. Sequenced input: PBMCs. These receptors were obtained from a girl under 18 in good health and CMV-seropositive. The CDR3 runs from the conserved cysteine through the conserved F or W. Each record gives: D gene, clone size, J gene, V gene, CDR3 protein, CDR3 DNA. D genes are given only for firm matches. Clone size is given for some rows only: seen once, a few or many times, or a class if the clone is expanded.

D: TRBD1
size: once
J: TRBJ2-7
V: TRBV9
CDR3: CASSGDRGLSYEQYF
DNA: TGTGCCAGCAGCGGTGACAGGGGGCTATCCTACGAGCAGTACTTC

D: TRBD1
size: NA
J: TRBJ1-6
V: TRBV6-5
CDR3: CASRSDRGNSPLHF
DNA: TGTGCCAGCAGGTCCGACAGGGGTAATTCACCCCTCCACTTT

D: TRBD2
size: NA
J: TRBJ2-1
V: TRBV11-1
CDR3: CASSWWTSGHNEQFF
DNA: TGTGCCAGCAGCTGGTGGACTAGCGGACACAATGAGCAGTTCTTC

D: TRBD1
size: NA
J: TRBJ1-2
V: TRBV30
CDR3: CAWSVQGVYFGHTF
DNA: TGTGCCTGGAGTGTACAGGGGGTATATTTTGGCCACACCTTC

D: TRBD2
size: NA
J: TRBJ2-3
V: TRBV6-1
CDR3: CASSGIAGGTDTQYF
DNA: TGTGCCAGCAGTGGAATAGCGGGGGGGACAGATACGCAGTATTTT

D: NA
size: NA
J: TRBJ2-1
V: TRBV9
CDR3: CASSVVSGNEQFF
DNA: TGTGCCAGCAGCGTAGTATCGGGGAATGAGCAGTTCTTC

D: TRBD1
size: NA
J: TRBJ1-2
V: TRBV6-1
CDR3: CASSPQGESGYTF
DNA: TGTGCCAGCAGTCCACAGGGGGAGTCTGGCTACACCTTC

D: TRBD1
size: NA
J: TRBJ1-2
V: TRBV11-2
CDR3: CASSLDGRGTLSF
DNA: TGTGCCAGCAGCTTAGACGGCAGGGGGACCTTATCTTTC

D: TRBD1
size: NA
J: TRBJ1-2
V: TRBV2
CDR3: CASTGRTGVFNGYTF
DNA: TGTGCCAGCACAGGAAGGACAGGGGTTTTCAATGGCTACACCTTC

D: TRBD2
size: NA
J: TRBJ2-1
V: TRBV19
CDR3: CASSPRGLANQNEQFF
DNA: TGTGCCAGTAGTCCCCGGGGACTAGCGAACCAGAATGAGCAGTTCTTC

D: TRBD2
size: NA
J: TRBJ2-3
V: TRBV7-3
CDR3: CASSLNGGGADTQYF
DNA: TGTGCCAGCAGCTTAAATGGTGGGGGGGCAGATACGCAGTATTTT

D: TRBD1
size: NA
J: TRBJ1-1
V: TRBV10-2
CDR3: CASSESRGRAVRGTEAFF
DNA: TGCGCCAGCAGTGAGAGCAGGGGGCGGGCGGTCCGGGGAACTGAAGCTTTCTTT

D: TRBD1
size: once
J: TRBJ1-2
V: TRBV9
CDR3: CASSVGPGTVGGYTF
DNA: TGTGCCAGCAGCGTAGGCCCCGGGACAGTAGGTGGCTACACCTTC

D: NA
size: NA
J: TRBJ1-5
V: TRBV7-8
CDR3: CASSKDKASDQPQHF
DNA: TGTGCCAGCAGCAAGGACAAGGCATCTGATCAGCCCCAGCATTTT

D: NA
size: few
J: TRBJ1-1
V: TRBV5-5
CDR3: CASSPTWAGAEAFF
DNA: TGTGCCAGCAGCCCGACGTGGGCGGGCGCTGAAGCTTTCTTT